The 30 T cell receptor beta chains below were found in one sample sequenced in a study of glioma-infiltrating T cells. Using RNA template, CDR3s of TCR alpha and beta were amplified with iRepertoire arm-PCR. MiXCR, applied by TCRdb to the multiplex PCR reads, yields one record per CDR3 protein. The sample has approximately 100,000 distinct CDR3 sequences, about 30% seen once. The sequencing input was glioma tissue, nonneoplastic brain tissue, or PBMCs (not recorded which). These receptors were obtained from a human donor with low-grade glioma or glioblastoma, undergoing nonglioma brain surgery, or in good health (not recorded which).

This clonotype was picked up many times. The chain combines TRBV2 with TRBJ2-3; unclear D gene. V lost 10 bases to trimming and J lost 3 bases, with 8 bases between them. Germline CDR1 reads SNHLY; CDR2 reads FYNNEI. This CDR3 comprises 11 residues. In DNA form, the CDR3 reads TGTGCCAACAGCAGGACAGATACGCAGTATTTT. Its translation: CANSRTDTQYF.

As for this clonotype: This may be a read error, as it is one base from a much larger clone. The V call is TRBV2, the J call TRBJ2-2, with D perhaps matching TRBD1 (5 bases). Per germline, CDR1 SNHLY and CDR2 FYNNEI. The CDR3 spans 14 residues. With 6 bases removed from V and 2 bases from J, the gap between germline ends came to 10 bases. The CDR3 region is CASRGTGNTGELFF. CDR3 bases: TGTGCCAGCAGGGGCACAGGAAACACCGGGGAGCTGTTTTTT.

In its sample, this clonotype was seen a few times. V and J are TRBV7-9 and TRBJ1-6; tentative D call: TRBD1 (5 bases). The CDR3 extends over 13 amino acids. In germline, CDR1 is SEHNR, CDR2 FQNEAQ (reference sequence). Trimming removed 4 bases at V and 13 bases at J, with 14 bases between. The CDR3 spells CASSSFGGPPLHF. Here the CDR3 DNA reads TGTGCCAGCAGCTCCTTCGGGGGACCCCCCCTCCACTTT.

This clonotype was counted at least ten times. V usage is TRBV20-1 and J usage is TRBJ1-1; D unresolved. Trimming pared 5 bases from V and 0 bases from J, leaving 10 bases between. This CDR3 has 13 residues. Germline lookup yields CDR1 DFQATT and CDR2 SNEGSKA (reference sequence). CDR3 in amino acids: CSAFDHLNTEAFF. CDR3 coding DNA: TGCAGTGCTTTCGACCACCTGAACACTGAAGCTTTCTTT.

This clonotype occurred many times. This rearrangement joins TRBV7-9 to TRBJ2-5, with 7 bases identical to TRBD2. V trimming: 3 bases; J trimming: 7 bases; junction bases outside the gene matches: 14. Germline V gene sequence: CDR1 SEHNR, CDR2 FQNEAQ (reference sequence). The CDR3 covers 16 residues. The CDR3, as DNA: TGTGCCAGCAGCTTCCCCCGACTAGCAGAGAGAGGGACCCAGTACTTC. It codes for CASSFPRLAERGTQYF.

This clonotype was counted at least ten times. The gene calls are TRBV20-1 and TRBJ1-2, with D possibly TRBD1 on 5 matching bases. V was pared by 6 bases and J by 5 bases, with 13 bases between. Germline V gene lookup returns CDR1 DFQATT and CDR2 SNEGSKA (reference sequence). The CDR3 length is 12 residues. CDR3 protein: CSAPTPGYGYTF. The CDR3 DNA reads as TGCAGTGCACCTACACCAGGGTATGGCTACACCTTC.

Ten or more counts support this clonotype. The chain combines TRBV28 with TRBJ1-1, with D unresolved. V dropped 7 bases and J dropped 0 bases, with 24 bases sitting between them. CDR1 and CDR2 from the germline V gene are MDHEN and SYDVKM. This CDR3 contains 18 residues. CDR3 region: CASNQSPRHLSMNTEAFF. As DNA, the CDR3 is TGTGCCAGCAATCAGTCTCCGCGTCACCTATCTATGAACACTGAAGCTTTCTTT.

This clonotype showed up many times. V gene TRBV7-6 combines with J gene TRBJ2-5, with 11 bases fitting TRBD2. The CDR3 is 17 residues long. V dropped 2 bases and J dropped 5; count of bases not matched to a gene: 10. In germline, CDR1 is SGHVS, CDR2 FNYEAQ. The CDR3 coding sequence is TGTGCCAGCAGCTTAACCGTACTAGCGGGGGTCTTTGAGACCCAGTACTTC. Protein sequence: CASSLTVLAGVFETQYF.

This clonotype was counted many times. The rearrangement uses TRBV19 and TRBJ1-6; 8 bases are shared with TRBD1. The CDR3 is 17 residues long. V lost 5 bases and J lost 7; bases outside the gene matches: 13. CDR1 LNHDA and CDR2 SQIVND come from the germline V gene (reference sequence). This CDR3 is CASSGETLQGGNSPLHF. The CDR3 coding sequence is TGTGCCAGTAGTGGAGAGACATTACAGGGGGGGAATTCACCCCTCCACTTT.

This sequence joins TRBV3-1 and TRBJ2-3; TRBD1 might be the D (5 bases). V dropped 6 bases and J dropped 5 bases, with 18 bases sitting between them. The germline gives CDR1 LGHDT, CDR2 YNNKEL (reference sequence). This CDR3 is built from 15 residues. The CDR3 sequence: CASRRRQKGGDTQYF. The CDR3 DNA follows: TGTGCCAGCAGGCGACGACAGAAGGGTGGAGATACGCAGTATTTT.

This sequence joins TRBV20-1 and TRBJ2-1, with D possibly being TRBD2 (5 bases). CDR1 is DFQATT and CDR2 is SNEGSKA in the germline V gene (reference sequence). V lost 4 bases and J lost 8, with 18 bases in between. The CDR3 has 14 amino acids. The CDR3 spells CSAKVGTAVHEQFF. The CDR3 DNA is TGCAGTGCTAAAGTCGGCACAGCGGTCCATGAGCAGTTCTTC.

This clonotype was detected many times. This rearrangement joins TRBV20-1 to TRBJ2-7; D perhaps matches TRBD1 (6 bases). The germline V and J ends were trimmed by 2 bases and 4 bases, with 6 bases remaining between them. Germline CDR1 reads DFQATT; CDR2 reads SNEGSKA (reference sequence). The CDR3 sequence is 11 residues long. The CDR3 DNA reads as TGCAGTGCTAGACAGGGGTACGAGCAGTACTTC. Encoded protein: CSARQGYEQYF.

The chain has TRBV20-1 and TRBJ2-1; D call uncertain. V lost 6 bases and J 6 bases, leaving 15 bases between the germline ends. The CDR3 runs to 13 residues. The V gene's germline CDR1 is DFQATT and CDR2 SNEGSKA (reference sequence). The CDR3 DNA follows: TGCAGTGCAACCGGGTCATGCGTCAATGAGCAGTTCTTC. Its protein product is CSATGSCVNEQFF.

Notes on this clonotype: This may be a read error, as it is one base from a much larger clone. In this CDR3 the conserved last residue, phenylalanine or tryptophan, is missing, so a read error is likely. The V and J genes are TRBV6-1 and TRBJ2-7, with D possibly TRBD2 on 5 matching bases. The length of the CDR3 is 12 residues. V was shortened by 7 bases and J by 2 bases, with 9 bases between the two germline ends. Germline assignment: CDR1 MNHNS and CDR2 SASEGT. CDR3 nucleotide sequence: TGTGCCAGCATCTCGGGAACCTACGAGCAGTACTAC. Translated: CASISGTYEQYY.

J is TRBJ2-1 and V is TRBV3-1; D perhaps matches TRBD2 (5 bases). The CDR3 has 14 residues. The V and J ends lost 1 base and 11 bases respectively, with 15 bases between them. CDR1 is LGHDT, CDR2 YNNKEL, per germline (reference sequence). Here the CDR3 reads CASSQVGSGIQQFF. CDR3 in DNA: TGTGCCAGCAGCCAAGTAGGTTCGGGGATTCAGCAGTTCTTC.

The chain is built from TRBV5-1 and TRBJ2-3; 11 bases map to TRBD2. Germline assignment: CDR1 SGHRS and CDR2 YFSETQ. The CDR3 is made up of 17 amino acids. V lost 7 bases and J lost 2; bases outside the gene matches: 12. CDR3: CASHSHLAGGTTDTQYF. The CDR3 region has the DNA TGCGCCAGCCACTCTCATCTAGCGGGGGGAACCACAGATACGCAGTATTTT.

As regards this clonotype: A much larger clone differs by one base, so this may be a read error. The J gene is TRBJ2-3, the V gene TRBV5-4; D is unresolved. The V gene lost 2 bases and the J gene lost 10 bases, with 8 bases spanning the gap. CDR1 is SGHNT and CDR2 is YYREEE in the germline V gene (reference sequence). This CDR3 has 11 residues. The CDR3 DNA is TGTGCCAGCAGCTTTTTGGATGCGCAGTATTTT. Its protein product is CASSFLDAQYF.

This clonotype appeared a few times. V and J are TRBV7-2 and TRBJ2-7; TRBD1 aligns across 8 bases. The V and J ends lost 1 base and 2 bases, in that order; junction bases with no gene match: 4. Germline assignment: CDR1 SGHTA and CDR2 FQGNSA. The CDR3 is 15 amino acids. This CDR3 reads CASSLGQGTAYEQYF. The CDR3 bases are TGTGCCAGCAGCTTAGGACAGGGGACTGCCTACGAGCAGTACTTC.

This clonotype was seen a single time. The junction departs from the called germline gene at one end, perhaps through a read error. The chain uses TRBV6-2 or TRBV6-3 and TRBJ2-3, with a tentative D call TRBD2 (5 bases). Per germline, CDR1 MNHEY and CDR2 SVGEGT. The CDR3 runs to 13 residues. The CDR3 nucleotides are TGTGCCGGCAGTGGAGGTAGCACAGATACGCAGTATTTT. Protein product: CAGSGGSTDTQYF.

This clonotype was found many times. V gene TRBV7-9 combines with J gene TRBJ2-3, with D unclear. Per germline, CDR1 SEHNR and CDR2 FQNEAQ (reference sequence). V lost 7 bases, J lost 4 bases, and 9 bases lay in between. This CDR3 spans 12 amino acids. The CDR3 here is CASNPNSDTQYF. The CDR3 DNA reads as TGTGCCAGCAACCCTAACTCAGATACGCAGTATTTT.

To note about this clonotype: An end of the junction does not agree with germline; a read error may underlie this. CDR3 DNA: TGCGCCAGCAGCTTGATTTCAGGGACTTCCTACGTGCAGTACTTC. Its translation: CASSLISGTSYVQYF. The chain uses TRBV5-1 and TRBJ2-7; tentatively, D is TRBD2 (6 bases). Germline V lookup: CDR1 SGHRS, CDR2 YFSETQ. The CDR3 has 15 residues.

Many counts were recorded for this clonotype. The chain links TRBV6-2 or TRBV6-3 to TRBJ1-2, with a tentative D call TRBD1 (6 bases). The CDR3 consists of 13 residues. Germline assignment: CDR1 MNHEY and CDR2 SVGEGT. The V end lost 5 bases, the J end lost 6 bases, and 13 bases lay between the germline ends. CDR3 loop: CASSPRTDDGYTF. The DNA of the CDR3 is TGTGCCAGCAGTCCCAGGACAGACGATGGCTACACCTTC.

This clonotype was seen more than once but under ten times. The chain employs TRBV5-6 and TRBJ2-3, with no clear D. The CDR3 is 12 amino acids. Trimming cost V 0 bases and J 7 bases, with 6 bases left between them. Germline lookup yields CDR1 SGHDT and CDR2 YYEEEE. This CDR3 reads CASSLAAHTQYF. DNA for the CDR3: TGTGCCAGCAGCTTGGCCGCGCATACGCAGTATTTT. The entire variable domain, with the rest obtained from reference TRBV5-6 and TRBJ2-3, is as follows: DAGVTQSPTHLIKTRGQQVTLRCSPKSGHDTVSWYQQALGQGPQFIFQYYEEEERQRGNFPDRFSGHQFPNYSSELNVNALLLGDSALYLCASSLAAHTQYFGPGTRLTVL.

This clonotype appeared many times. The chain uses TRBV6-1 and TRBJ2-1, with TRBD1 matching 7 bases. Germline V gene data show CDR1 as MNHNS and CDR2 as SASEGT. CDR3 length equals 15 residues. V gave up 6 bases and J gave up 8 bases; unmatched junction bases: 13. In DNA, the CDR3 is TGTGCCAGCAGCCTAGACAGGGTTGTACGCGATGAGCAGTTCTTC. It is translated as CASSLDRVVRDEQFF.

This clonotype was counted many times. The CDR3 bases are TGTGCCAGCAGTCCCGGCGTAAACACAGATACGCAGTATTTT. Amino acid sequence: CASSPGVNTDTQYF. The J gene is TRBJ2-3, the V gene TRBV3-1; no clear D. V dropped 6 bases and J dropped 2 bases, with 12 bases sitting between them. Germline assignment: CDR1 LGHDT and CDR2 YNNKEL (reference sequence). The CDR3 extends over 14 amino acids.

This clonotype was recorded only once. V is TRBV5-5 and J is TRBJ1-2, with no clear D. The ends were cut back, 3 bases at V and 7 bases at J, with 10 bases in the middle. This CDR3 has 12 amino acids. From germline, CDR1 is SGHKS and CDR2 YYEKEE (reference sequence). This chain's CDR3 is CASSWTFGGYTF. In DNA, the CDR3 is TGTGCCAGCAGCTGGACTTTTGGTGGCTACACCTTC.

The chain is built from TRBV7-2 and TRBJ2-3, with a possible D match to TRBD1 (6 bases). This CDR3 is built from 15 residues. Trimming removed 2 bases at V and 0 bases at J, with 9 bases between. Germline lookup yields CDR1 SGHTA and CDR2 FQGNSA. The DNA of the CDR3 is TGTGCCAGCAGCTTAACCGGGACAAGCACAGATACGCAGTATTTT. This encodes CASSLTGTSTDTQYF.

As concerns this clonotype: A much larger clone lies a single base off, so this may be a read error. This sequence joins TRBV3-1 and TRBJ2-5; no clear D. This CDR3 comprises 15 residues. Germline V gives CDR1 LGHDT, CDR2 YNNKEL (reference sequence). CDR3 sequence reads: CASSLQSLYQGTQYF. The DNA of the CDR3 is TGTGCCAGCAGTCTACAAAGCCTATACCAAGGGACCCAGTACTTC.

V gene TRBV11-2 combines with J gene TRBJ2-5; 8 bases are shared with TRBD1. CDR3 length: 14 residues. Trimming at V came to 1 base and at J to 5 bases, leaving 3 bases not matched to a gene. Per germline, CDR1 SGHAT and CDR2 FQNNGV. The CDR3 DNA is TGTGCCAGCAGCTTAGCGGGACAGGTGGAGACCCAGTACTTC. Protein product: CASSLAGQVETQYF.

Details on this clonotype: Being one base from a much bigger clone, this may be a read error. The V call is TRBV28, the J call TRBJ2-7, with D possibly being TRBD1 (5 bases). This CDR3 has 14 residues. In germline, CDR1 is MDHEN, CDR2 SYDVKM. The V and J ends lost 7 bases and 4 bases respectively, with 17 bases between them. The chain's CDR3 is CASTLGVLSYEQYF. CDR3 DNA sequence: TGTGCCAGCACCTTAGGGGTACTCTCTTACGAGCAGTACTTC.